This TCR beta chain derives from a study of blood T cell repertoires in COVID-19. Turning to the study itself: Acute and convalescent COVID-19 samples came from the United States, Italy and Spain. Sources were T cells, B-cell-depleted T cells, or PBMCs; the material itself was cDNA or gDNA.

Donors were grouped by their self-reported clinical history. This clone occurred a few times. The method was immunoSEQ multiplex PCR; TCRdb's version includes in-frame clones alone and lacks a portion of them. Of 430,000 or so clones in the sample, 70% to 90% are singletons; the top ten hold roughly 1.4%. CDR3 length equals 15 residues. Trimming took off 3 bases at V and 1 base at J, with 12 bases between the two ends. CDR1 SGHTA and CDR2 FQGNSA come from the germline V gene. This TCR was sampled from a woman aged 18 to 35 who had been exposed to COVID-19. The J gene is TRBJ1-1, the V gene TRBV7-2, with a weak D call TRBD1 (5 bases). What was sequenced was PBMCs or T cells enriched from blood (not recorded which). This CDR3 reads CASSFLGHTNTEAFF. CDR3 nucleotides: TGTGCCAGCAGCTTTTTGGGGCATACGAACACTGAAGCTTTCTTT.